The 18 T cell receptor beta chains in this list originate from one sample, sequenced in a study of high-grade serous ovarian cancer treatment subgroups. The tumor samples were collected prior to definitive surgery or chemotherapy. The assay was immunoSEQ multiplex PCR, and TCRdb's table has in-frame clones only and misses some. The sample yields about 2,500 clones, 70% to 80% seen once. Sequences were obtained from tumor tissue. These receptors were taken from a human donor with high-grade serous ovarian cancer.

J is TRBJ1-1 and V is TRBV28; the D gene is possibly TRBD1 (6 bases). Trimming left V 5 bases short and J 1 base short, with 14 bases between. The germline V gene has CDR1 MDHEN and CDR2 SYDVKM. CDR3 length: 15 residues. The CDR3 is CASSLPGTPNTEAFF. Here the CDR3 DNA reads TGTGCCAGCAGTCTCCCCGGGACACCGAACACTGAAGCTTTCTTT. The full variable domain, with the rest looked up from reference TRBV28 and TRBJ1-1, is DVKVTQSSRYLVKRTGEKVFLECVQDMDHENMFWYRQDPGLGLRLIYFSYDVKMKEKGDIPEGYSVSREKKERFSLILESASTNQTSMYLCASSLPGTPNTEAFFGQGTRLTVV.

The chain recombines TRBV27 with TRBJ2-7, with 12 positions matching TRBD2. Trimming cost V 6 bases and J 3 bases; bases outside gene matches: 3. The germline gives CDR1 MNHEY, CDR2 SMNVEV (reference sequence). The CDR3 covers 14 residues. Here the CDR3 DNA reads TGTGCCAGCAGCCTAGCGGGAGGGTACTACGAGCAGTACTTC. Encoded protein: CASSLAGGYYEQYF.

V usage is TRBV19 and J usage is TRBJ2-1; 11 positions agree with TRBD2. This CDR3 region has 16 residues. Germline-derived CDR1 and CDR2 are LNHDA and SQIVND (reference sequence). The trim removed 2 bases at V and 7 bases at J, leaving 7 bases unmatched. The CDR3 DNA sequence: TGTGCCAGTAGTATATTAGCGGGGGGGTCAAGGAATGAGCAGTTCTTC. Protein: CASSILAGGSRNEQFF.

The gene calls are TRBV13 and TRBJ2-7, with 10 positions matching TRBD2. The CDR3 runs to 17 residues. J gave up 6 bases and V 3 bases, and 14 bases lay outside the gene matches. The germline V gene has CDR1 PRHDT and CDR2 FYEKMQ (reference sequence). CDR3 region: CASSFGLAGASWGEQYF. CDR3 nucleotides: TGTGCCAGCAGCTTCGGGCTAGCGGGAGCTTCATGGGGCGAGCAGTACTTC.

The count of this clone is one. The CDR3 here is CANSKDRDYEQYF. The CDR3 DNA is TGTGCCAACTCCAAAGACAGGGACTACGAGCAGTACTTC. The chain combines TRBV10-3 with TRBJ2-5, with TRBD1 matching 7 bases. The assigned J gene may be wrong: the sequence end matches TRBJ2-7 better. CDR1 ENHRY and CDR2 SYGVKD come from the germline V gene. The CDR3 extends over 13 amino acids.

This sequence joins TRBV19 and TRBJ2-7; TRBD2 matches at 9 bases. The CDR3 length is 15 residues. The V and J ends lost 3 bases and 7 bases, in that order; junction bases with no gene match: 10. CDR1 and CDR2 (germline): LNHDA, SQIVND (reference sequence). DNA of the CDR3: TGTGCCAGTAGTATGATGGCGGGAGGGGGATCGGAGCAGTACTTC. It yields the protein CASSMMAGGGSEQYF.

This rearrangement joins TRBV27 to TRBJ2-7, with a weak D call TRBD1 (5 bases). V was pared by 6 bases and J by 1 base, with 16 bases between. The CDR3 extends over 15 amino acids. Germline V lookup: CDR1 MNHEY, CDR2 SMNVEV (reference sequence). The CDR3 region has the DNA TGTGCCAGCAGGGTTCCAGGGCCTGTTTCCTACGAGCAGTACTTC. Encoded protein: CASRVPGPVSYEQYF.

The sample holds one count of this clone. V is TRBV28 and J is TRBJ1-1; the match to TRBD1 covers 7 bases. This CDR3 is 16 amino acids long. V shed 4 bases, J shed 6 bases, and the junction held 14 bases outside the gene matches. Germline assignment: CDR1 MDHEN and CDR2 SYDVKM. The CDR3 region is CASSWWHGGQGAEAFF. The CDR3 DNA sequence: TGTGCCAGCAGTTGGTGGCATGGGGGGCAGGGGGCTGAAGCTTTCTTT.

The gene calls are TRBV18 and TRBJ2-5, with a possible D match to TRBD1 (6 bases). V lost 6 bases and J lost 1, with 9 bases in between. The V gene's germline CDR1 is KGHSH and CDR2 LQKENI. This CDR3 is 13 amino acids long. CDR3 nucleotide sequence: TGTGCCAGCTCCTGGACAGTCCAAGAGACCCAGTACTTC. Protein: CASSWTVQETQYF.

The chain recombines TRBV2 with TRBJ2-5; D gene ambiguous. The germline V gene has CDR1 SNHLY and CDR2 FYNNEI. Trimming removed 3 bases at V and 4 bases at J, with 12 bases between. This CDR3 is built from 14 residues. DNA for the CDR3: TGTGCCAGCAGTGATGCCGTCCTCGGAGAGACCCAGTACTTC. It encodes CASSDAVLGETQYF.

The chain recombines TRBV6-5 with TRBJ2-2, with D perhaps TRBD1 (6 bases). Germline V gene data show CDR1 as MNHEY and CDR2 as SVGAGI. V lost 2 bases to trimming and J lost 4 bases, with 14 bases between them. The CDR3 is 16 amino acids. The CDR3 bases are TGTGCCAGCAGTTACGTGGACAGCAATCCCACCGGGGAGCTGTTTTTT. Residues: CASSYVDSNPTGELFF.

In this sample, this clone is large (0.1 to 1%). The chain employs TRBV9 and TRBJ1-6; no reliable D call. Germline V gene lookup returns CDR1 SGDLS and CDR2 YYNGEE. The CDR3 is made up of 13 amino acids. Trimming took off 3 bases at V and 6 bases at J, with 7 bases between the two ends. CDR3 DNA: TGTGCCAGCAGCGGGACGCCTAATTCACCCCTCCACTTT. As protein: CASSGTPNSPLHF.

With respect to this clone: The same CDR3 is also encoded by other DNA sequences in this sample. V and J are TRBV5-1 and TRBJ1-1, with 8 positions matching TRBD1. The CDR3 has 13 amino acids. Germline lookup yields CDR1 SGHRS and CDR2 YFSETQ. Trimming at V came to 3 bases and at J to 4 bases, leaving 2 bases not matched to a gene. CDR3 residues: CASSSQGGTEAFF. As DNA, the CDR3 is TGCGCCAGCAGCTCACAGGGGGGCACTGAAGCTTTCTTT. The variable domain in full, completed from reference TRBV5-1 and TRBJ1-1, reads KAGVTQTPRYLIKTRGQQVTLSCSPISGHRSVSWYQQTPGQGLQFLFEYFSETQRNKGNFPGRFSGRQFSNSRSEMNVSTLELGDSALYLCASSSQGGTEAFFGQGTRLTVV.

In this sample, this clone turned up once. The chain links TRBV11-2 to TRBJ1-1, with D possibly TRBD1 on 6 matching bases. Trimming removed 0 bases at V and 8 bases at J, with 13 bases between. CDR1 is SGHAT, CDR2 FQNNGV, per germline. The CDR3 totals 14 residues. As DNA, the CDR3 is TGTGCCAGCAGCTTAGATCAGGGGCGAGGGGAAGCTTTCTTT. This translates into CASSLDQGRGEAFF.

CDR3 protein: CASSLPSDPPYEQYF. In DNA, the CDR3 is TGTGCCAGCAGTTTACCCAGCGACCCCCCCTACGAGCAGTACTTC. The chain recombines TRBV28 with TRBJ2-7; D gene unclear. Germline assignment: CDR1 MDHEN and CDR2 SYDVKM. V was trimmed by 2 bases and J by 2 bases, leaving 13 bases between them. This CDR3 is built from 15 residues.

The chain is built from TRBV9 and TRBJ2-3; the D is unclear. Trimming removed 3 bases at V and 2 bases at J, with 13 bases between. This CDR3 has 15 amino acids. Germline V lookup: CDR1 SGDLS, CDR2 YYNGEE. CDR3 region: CASSGTPLPTDTQYF. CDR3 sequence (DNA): TGTGCCAGCAGCGGGACCCCCCTTCCCACAGATACGCAGTATTTT. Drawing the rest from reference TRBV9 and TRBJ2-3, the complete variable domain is DSGVTQTPKHLITATGQRVTLRCSPRSGDLSVYWYQQSLDQGLQFLIQYYNGEERAKGNILERFSAQQFPDLHSELNLSSLELGDSALYFCASSGTPLPTDTQYFGPGTRLTVL.

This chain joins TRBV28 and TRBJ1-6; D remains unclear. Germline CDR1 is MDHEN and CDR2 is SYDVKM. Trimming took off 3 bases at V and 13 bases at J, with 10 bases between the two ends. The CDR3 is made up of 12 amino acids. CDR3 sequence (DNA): TGTGCCAGCAGTTTGGTGGGTCGGCCCCTCCACTTT. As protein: CASSLVGRPLHF. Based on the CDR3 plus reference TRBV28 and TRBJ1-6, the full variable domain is DVKVTQSSRYLVKRTGEKVFLECVQDMDHENMFWYRQDPGLGLRLIYFSYDVKMKEKGDIPEGYSVSREKKERFSLILESASTNQTSMYLCASSLVGRPLHFGNGTRLTVT.

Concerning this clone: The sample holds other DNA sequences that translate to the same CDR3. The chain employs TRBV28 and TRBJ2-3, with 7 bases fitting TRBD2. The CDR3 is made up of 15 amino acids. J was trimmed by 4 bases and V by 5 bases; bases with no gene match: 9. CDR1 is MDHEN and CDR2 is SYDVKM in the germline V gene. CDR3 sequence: CASSPPGLPPDTQYF. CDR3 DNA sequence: TGTGCCAGCAGTCCCCCGGGACTACCCCCAGATACGCAGTATTTT.